This T cell receptor beta chain is from a study of cytomegalovirus exposure and HLA in healthy donors. Whole-study results and caveats: Looking again later, the authors saw that most CMV-associated TCR beta chains seemed HLA-restricted. Later analysis identified 16,000 or so TCR beta sequences associated with HLA alleles, using a false discovery rate threshold of 0.05. The study recorded 150 to 200 TCR beta chains that were cytomegalovirus-associated.

PCR used 60 Vbeta primers and 13 Jbeta primers. The assay was immunoSEQ multiplex PCR, and TCRdb's table has in-frame clones only and misses some. This sample yields about 130,000 clones, of which 75% to 85% are seen a single time; roughly 2.5% belongs to the top ten. A remark on this clone: The antigen is unknown.

Germline assignment: CDR1 SGHRS and CDR2 YFSETQ. There are 16 residues in the CDR3. Trimming took off 4 bases at V and 0 bases at J, with 16 bases between the two ends. This sequence was found in a man aged 45 to 65 in good health and CMV-seronegative. Sample: PBMCs. This rearrangement joins TRBV5-1 to TRBJ1-1, with a possible D match to TRBD1 (5 bases). CDR3 coding DNA: TGCGCCAGCAGCCCTATTGGCCGCAGGGTGAACACTGAAGCTTTCTTT. Its translation is CASSPIGRRVNTEAFF.